A single sample gave rise to the 3 T cell receptor beta chains below, sequenced in a study of cytomegalovirus exposure and HLA in healthy donors. It was with 60 Vbeta and 13 Jbeta primers that the PCR ran. Using immunoSEQ multiplex PCR, the repertoire was profiled, and TCRdb retains in-frame clones only, with some absent. The profile shows about 72,000 clones, approximately 80% of them singletons. What was sequenced was PBMCs. Receptors were obtained from a man between 40 and 49 years old in good health and CMV-seronegative.

The CDR3 here is CASRIRQLGRQPQHF. The CDR3 coding sequence is TGTGCCAGCAGGATTCGACAGTTAGGGCGTCAGCCCCAGCATTTT. The chain uses TRBV28 and TRBJ1-5; D perhaps matches TRBD1 (5 bases). With 6 bases removed from V and 6 bases from J, the gap between germline ends came to 18 bases. Germline CDR1 is MDHEN and CDR2 is SYDVKM. The CDR3 is 15 amino acids.

V is TRBV27 and J is TRBJ2-2, with 7 bases that match TRBD1. Germline CDR1 and CDR2: MNHEY and SMNVEV (reference sequence). The CDR3 length is 14 residues. The V gene end was trimmed by 5 bases and the J gene end by 2 bases; junction bases not matched to a gene: 2. The CDR3 reads CASSRDSNTGELFF. The CDR3 region has the DNA TGTGCCAGCAGTAGGGACAGCAACACCGGGGAGCTGTTTTTT.

The chain links TRBV4-1 to TRBJ2-3; 12 positions match TRBD2. This CDR3 is built from 18 residues. Germline CDR1 MGHRA, CDR2 YSYEKL. V lost 1 base to trimming and J lost 2 bases; unmatched junction nucleotides: 7. The chain's CDR3 is CASSQGLGTSGFTDTQYF. The CDR3 nucleotides read TGCGCCAGCAGCCAAGGCCTAGGGACTAGCGGGTTCACAGATACGCAGTATTTT.